This T cell receptor (beta chain) was sequenced for a study of T cells after yellow fever vaccination. Trimming pared 6 bases from V and 3 bases from J, leaving 12 bases between. Germline CDR1 is MNHEY and CDR2 is SVGEGT. CDR3 length equals 13 residues. Each CDR3 protein gets one entry after TCRdb re-called the 5' RACE reads with MiXCR. The repertoire holds about 160,000 distinct CDR3 sequences, with almost 7% as singletons. This sequence was found in a man aged 18-30 years who received the YFV17D yellow fever vaccine. V and J are TRBV6-2 or TRBV6-3 and TRBJ2-7; perhaps TRBD1 as D (6 bases). The sequencing used CD4+ T cells sorted from PBMCs, collected roughly 5 days after the first yellow fever vaccination. CDR3 coding DNA: TGTGCCAGCAGAGCCGGGACAAACTACGAGCAGTACTTC. Residues: CASRAGTNYEQYF.